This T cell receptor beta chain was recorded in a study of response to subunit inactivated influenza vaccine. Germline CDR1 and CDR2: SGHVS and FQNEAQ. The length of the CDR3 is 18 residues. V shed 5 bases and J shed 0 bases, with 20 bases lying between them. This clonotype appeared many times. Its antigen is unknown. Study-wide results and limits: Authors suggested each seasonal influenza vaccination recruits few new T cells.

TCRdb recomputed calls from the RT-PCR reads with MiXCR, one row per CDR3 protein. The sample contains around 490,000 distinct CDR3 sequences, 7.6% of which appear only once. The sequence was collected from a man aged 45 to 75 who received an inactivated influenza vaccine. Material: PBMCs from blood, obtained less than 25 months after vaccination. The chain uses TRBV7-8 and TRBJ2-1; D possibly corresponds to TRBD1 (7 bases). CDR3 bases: TGTGCCAGCAGCGCAGGGGGTTTAGCGGAGTTCTCCTACAATGAGCAGTTCTTC. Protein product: CASSAGGLAEFSYNEQFF. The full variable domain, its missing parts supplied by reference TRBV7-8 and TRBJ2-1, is GAGVSQSPRYKVAKRGQDVALRCDPISGHVSLFWYQQALGQGPEFLTYFQNEAQLDKSGLPSDRFFAERPEGSVSTLKIQRTQQEDSAVYLCASSAGGLAEFSYNEQFFGPGTRLTVL.